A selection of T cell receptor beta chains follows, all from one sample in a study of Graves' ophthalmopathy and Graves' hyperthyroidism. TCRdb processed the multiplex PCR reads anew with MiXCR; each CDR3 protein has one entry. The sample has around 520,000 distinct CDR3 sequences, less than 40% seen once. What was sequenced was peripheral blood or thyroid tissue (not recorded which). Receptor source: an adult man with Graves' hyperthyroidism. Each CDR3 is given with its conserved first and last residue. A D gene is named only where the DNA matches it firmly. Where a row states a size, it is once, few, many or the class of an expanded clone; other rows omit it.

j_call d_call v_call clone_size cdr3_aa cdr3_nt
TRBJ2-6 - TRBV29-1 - CSVGGGANVLTF TGCAGCGTTGGAGGGGGGGCCAACGTCCTGACTTTC
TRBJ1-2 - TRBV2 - CASSAIPYRDYGYTF TGTGCCAGCAGTGCTATACCTTACAGGGACTATGGCTACACCTTC
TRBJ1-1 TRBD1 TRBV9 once CASSVGSGTANTEAFF TGTGCCAGCAGCGTAGGGTCGGGGACAGCGAACACTGAAGCTTTCTTT
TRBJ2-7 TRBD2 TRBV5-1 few CASSHGLGSSYEQYF TGCGCCAGCAGTCACGGACTAGGGAGCTCCTACGAGCAGTACTTC
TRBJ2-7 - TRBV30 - CAWSDGYEQYF TGTGCCTGGAGTGACGGGTACGAGCAGTACTTC
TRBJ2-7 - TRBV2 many CASRSRIQRQPYEQYF TGTGCCAGCAGATCGCGAATCCAGCGGCAACCCTACGAGCAGTACTTC
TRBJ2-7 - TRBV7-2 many CASSLGPGGGSSYEQYF TGTGCCAGCAGCTTGGGACCAGGCGGAGGAAGCTCCTACGAGCAGTACTTC
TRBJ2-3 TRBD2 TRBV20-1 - CSASGTGTSGWTDTQYF TGCAGTGCTAGCGGGACCGGGACTAGCGGGTGGACAGATACGCAGTATTTT
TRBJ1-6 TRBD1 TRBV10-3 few CASSRDRGRSYNSPLHF TGTGCCAGCAGTCGCGACAGGGGTCGGTCCTATAATTCACCCCTCCACTTT
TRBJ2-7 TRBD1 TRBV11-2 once CASSPRDRGSCEQYF TGTGCCAGCAGCCCCCGGGACAGGGGATCCTGCGAGCAGTACTTC
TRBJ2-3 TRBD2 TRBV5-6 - CASSPGTRGDSTDTQYF TGTGCCAGCAGCCCCGGGACTAGAGGGGATAGCACAGATACGCAGTATTTT
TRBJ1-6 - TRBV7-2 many CASSLGSSPLHF TGTGCCAGCAGCTTAGGGTCCTCACCCCTCCACTTT
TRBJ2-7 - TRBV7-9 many CATSDESYEQYF TGTGCCACTTCGGACGAGTCCTACGAGCAGTACTTC
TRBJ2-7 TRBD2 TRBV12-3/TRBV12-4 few CASSSTLAGVSYEQYF TGTGCCAGCAGTTCTACACTAGCGGGAGTCTCCTACGAGCAGTACTTC
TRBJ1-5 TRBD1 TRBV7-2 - CASSLDPRGNQPQHF TGTGCCAGCAGCTTAGATCCCAGGGGGAATCAGCCCCAGCATTTT
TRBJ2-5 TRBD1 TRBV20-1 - CSAPAGTGGETQYF TGCAGTGCTCCCGCGGGGACAGGGGGCGAGACCCAGTACTTC
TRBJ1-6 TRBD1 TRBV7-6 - CASSARTGGSPLHF TGTGCCAGCAGCGCCCGGACAGGGGGCTCACCCCTCCACTTT
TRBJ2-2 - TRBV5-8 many CASSRSVTSHGGELFF TGTGCCAGCAGCCGTTCCGTTACTAGCCATGGCGGGGAGCTGTTTTTT
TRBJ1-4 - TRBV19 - CASSIAIRRKLTTNEKLFF TGTGCCAGTAGTATAGCGATCCGCCGCAAACTTACAACTAATGAAAAACTGTTTTTT
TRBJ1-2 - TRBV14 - CASSQESGYTF TGTGCCAGCAGCCAAGAGAGCGGCTACACCTTC
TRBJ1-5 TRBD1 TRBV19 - CASRGQAGHQPQHF TGTGCCAGTAGAGGACAGGCGGGCCATCAGCCCCAGCATTTT
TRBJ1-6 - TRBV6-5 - CASSYSADTALNSPLHF TGTGCCAGCAGTTACTCAGCGGACACGGCCCTTAATTCACCCCTCCACTTT
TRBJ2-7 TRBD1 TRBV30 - CAWSVGGQGSHEQYF TGTGCCTGGAGTGTTGGGGGACAGGGGAGCCACGAGCAGTACTTC
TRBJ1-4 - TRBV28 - CASSTGQSNEKLFF TGTGCCAGCAGTACTGGACAGAGTAATGAAAAACTGTTTTTT
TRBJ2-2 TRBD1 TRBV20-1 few CSALARGPLTGELFF TGCAGTGCGCTCGCGAGGGGGCCTCTCACCGGGGAGCTGTTTTTT
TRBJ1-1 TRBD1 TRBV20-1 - CSARTGGPNTEAFF TGCAGTGCAAGAACAGGGGGCCCGAACACTGAAGCTTTCTTT
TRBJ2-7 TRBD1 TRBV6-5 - CASSYGTGGSEQYF TGTGCCAGCAGTTACGGGACAGGGGGGTCCGAGCAGTACTTC
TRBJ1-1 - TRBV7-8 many CASSLADLVGTEAFF TGTGCCAGCAGCTTAGCGGACCTCGTGGGCACTGAAGCTTTCTTT
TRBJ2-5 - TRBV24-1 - CATSDNQIHKETQYF TGTGCCACCAGTGACAATCAGATACACAAAGAGACCCAGTACTTC
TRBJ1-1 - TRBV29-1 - CSVEDLGQGGLNTEAFF TGCAGCGTTGAAGATCTGGGGCAGGGAGGCTTGAACACTGAAGCTTTCTTT